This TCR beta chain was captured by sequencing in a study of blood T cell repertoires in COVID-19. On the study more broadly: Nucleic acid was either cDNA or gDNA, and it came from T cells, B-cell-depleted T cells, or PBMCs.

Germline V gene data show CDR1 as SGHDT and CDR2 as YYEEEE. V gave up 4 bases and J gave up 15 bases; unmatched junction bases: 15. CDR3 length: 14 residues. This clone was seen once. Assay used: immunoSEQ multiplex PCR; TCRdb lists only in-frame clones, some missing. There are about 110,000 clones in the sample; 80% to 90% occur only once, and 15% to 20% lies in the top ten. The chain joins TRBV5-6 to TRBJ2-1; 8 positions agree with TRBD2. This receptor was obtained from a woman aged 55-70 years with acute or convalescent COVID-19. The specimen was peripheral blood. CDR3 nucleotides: TGTGCCAGCAGCCTCTCCCGGGGGGGGCTGGTTTGGTTCTTC. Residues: CASSLSRGGLVWFF.